This TCR beta chain was recovered during a study of T-cell memory formation after mild COVID-19. This clonotype was counted at least ten times. Antigen specificity is unknown. One junction end disagrees with the germline gene, perhaps due to a read error. With constant-segment primers, 5'RACE yielded cDNA libraries of TCR alpha and TCR beta that carried sample barcodes and UMIs. A single record per CDR3 protein comes from TCRdb applying MiXCR to the 5' RACE reads. The sample lists some 150,000 distinct CDR3 sequences, approximately 26% occurring once. The study, taken as a whole, reports: Prior to infection, memory already included some responding clones, suggesting cross-reactive memory joined.

The TCR was taken from an adult woman who had mild COVID-19 (a few samples of this study predate the infection). Cell type and time point are not known. Specimen: PBMCs or a T cell subset sorted from them (not recorded which).

The CDR3 spells CASSFGGEQFF. The CDR3, as DNA: TGCGCCAGCAGCTTCGGGGGGGAGCAGTTCTTC. The chain carries TRBV12-3 or TRBV12-4 and TRBJ2-1; 7 positions match TRBD2. The CDR3 contains 11 residues.